Following are 27 T cell receptor beta chains from one sample sequenced in a study of CD8+ T cells in alopecia areata. RNA, once extracted, was reverse transcribed into cDNA for use as the sequencing template. Profiling relied on immunoSEQ multiplex PCR, and the TCRdb table lists in-frame clones only, not all of them. The sample shows about 110,000 clones, none of them appearing just once. Sequenced sample: lesional skin. These receptors came from a C3H/HeJ mouse with alopecia areata. The strain is characterized by the MHC haplotype H2-k.

This clone was recorded a few times. Mouse germline and gene names are used. Coverage ceases 4 residues before the CDR3 finishes, and the germline J gene fills in the end. The V gene is TRBV17, the J gene TRBJ2-7; 10 bases are a match to TRBD1. Germline V CDR1 and CDR2: MNHDT, YYDKIL. The CDR3 covers 15 residues. CDR3 DNA, as far as it was read: TGTGCTAGCAGTAGAGGTCCGGGACAGGGGCAT. It specifies CASSRGPGQGH. The full CDR3 sequence reads CASSRGPGQGHEQYF.

Regarding this clone: Gene names refer to mouse genes. The CDR3 end falls 4 residues outside the read, so it is completed with the germline J gene. The genes are TRBV19 and TRBJ2-1, with 8 bases lining up with TRBD1. Trimming at V came to 4 bases and at J to 2 bases, leaving 5 bases not matched to a gene. The CDR3 has 15 residues. The V gene's germline CDR1 is FNHDT and CDR2 SITEND (reference sequence). CDR3 DNA (partial): TGTGCCAGCAGTCCCGGACAGGGAGACTATGCT. Translated, it gives CASSPGQGDYA. The whole CDR3 region reads CASSPGQGDYAEQFF.

This clone showed up just a few times. The protein TCRdb lists differs from the translation of the DNA at residue 12; the protein given here is translated from the DNA itself. Gene names refer to mouse genes. With the read ending 3 residues before the CDR3 end, the germline J gene is used to fill in that end. The rearrangement joins TRBV29 to TRBJ1-3; a possible D gene is TRBD1 (6 bases). The V gene's germline CDR1 is MSHET and CDR2 SYDVDS. This CDR3 is built from 15 residues. Trimming stripped 5 bases from V and 0 bases from J, with 11 bases between. The CDR3: CASSSSGDSGNTLYF. The part of the CDR3 DNA that was read is TGTGCTAGCAGTAGCTCAGGGGATTCTGGAAATACG.

In regard to this clone: Gene names denote mouse genes. The CDR3 bases that were read are TGTGCCAGCGGTGAGAGGCAGGGGAGTTAT. Translation: CASGERQGSY. The entire CDR3 sequence reads CASGERQGSYEQYF. The chain links TRBV13-2 to TRBJ2-7, with a possible D match to TRBD1 (6 bases). The CDR3 goes on 4 residues after the read ends, and that part is filled in from the germline J gene. The CDR3 spans 14 residues. The V gene's germline CDR1 is NNHNN and CDR2 SYGAGS (reference sequence).

In regard to this clone: TCRdb's protein sequence differs at residue 13 from the translated DNA; the protein presented here follows the DNA. The germline and genes are mouse ones. The read ends 3 residues shy of where the CDR3 ends; the end is completed using the germline J gene. The chain couples TRBV13-3 to TRBJ1-6; weak D call: TRBD1 (6 bases). Being an ORF, TRBJ1-6 has a function that is uncertain. The V and J ends lost 0 bases and 7 bases respectively, with 14 bases between them. CDR3 length: 16 amino acids. Germline values: CDR1 NNHDY, CDR2 SYVADS. Incomplete CDR3 DNA: TGTGCCAGCAGTGATGATACTACAGGGAGGAATTCGCCC. Translation: CASSDDTTGRNSP. The whole CDR3 sequence reads CASSDDTTGRNSPLYF.

This clone was detected a few times. Gene names and germline refer to mouse. The read ends 4 residues early relative to the CDR3; the germline J gene fills the gap. The chain joins TRBV13-1 to TRBJ2-2; tentative D call: TRBD2 (7 bases). V dropped 1 base and J dropped 1 base, with 11 bases sitting between them. The CDR3 sequence is 16 residues long. From germline, CDR1 is NSHNY and CDR2 SYGAGN. The CDR3 DNA, read in part, is TGTGCCAGCAGTGATTGGGGGGCCCTAAACACCGGG. Translated, it gives CASSDWGALNTG. The full-length CDR3 reads as CASSDWGALNTGQLYF.

Concerning this clone: The genes are named according to mouse. The read is 4 residues too short to cover the CDR3 end, so that end is filled in from the germline J gene. The chain links TRBV17 to TRBJ2-1; the D gene is possibly TRBD1 (6 bases). CDR1 and CDR2 from the germline V gene are MNHDT and YYDKIL. CDR3 length equals 12 residues. The CDR3 reads CASSKGGAEQFF. The part of the CDR3 DNA that was read is TGTGCTAGCAGTAAAGGGGGAGCT.

In regard to this clone: Mouse names are used for the genes. From the germline J gene comes the end of the CDR3, since the read stops 4 residues before it. This rearrangement joins TRBV1 to TRBJ1-1; maybe TRBD1 (6 bases). The CDR3 is made up of 15 amino acids. Deletions cut 5 bases from V and 0 bases from J, with 13 bases between. Germline V gene lookup returns CDR1 NSQYPW and CDR2 LRSPGD (reference sequence). The sequenced part of the CDR3 DNA is TGCACCTGCAGTCCCCGACAGGAGCCAAACACA. Translating gives CTCSPRQEPNT. The whole CDR3 is CTCSPRQEPNTEVFF. Complete variable domain (other parts from reference TRBV1 and TRBJ1-1): VTLLEQNPRWRLVPRGQAVNLRCILKNSQYPWMSWYQQDLQKQLQWLFTLRSPGDKEVKSLPGADYLATRVTDTELRLQVANMSQGRTLYCTCSPRQEPNTEVFFGKGTRLTVV.

This clone came up a few times. Gene names and germline refer to mouse. The CDR3 here is CASSEDRGGTEVFF. The covered CDR3 bases are TGTGCCAGCAGTGAAGACAGGGGGGGTACA. This chain joins TRBV13-1 and TRBJ1-1; TRBD1 matches at 9 bases. Read sequence stops 4 residues before the CDR3 end, and the germline J gene provides the missing end. This CDR3 spans 14 amino acids. Germline lookup yields CDR1 NSHNY and CDR2 SYGAGN.

About this clone itself: Gene names follow the mouse nomenclature. The read halts 4 residues ahead of the CDR3 end, with the missing end drawn from the germline J gene. The chain links TRBV1 to TRBJ2-5, with 8 bases matching TRBD1. The CDR3 sequence is 16 residues long. The V and J ends lost 0 bases and 0 bases, in that order; junction bases with no gene match: 2. Germline CDR1 NSQYPW, CDR2 LRSPGD (reference sequence). CDR3 protein: CTCSADTGGNQDTQYF. The DNA read from the CDR3 is TGCACCTGCAGTGCAGATACAGGGGGGAACCAAGAC.

As concerns this clone: At residue 13, the TCRdb protein departs from the DNA translation, so the protein shown here was derived from the DNA itself. All gene names here are mouse names. With the read ending 3 residues before the CDR3 end, the germline J gene is used to fill in that end. This sequence joins TRBV19 and TRBJ1-6; 12 nucleotides agree with TRBD1. TRBJ1-6 is an ORF for which the function is uncertain. Germline loops: CDR1 FNHDT, CDR2 SITEND (reference sequence). V lost 3 bases and J lost 7; bases outside the gene matches: 5. This CDR3 has 16 amino acids. The CDR3 DNA, read in part, is TGTGCCAGCAGTAGGGGACAGGGGGCGCGAAATTCGCCC. Translating gives CASSRGQGARNSP. The full CDR3 is CASSRGQGARNSPLYF.

With respect to this clone: Mouse gene names apply. The read comes to an end 4 residues before the CDR3 does, leaving the germline J gene to fill in the end. This sample also contains other DNA sequences that code for the same CDR3. J is TRBJ2-3 and V is TRBV1, with 9 bases lining up with TRBD1. Per germline, CDR1 NSQYPW and CDR2 LRSPGD (reference sequence). The CDR3 is 16 residues long. After removal of 2 bases from V and 2 bases from J, the junction contained 5 bases not matched to a gene. The CDR3 loop is CTCSATRDRDAETLYF. Incomplete CDR3 DNA: TGCACCTGCAGTGCAACCCGGGACAGGGATGCAGAA.

As for this clone: The listed genes are named as in mouse. The DNA ends 4 residues before the CDR3 does, and the rest of the CDR3 is filled in from the germline J gene. The chain combines TRBV19 with TRBJ2-7, with 9 bases that match TRBD2. CDR1 and CDR2 from the germline V gene are FNHDT and SITEND (reference sequence). J was trimmed by 3 bases and V by 4 bases; bases with no gene match: 8. CDR3 length: 15 amino acids. CDR3 DNA, as far as it was read: TGTGCCAGCAGTCCCCGCCTGGGGGGGTTCTAT. Translation gives CASSPRLGGFY. The whole CDR3 sequence reads CASSPRLGGFYEQYF.

As concerns this clone: Genes here carry mouse names. Sequencing ends 4 residues short of the CDR3 end; the germline J gene provides the rest. This chain uses TRBV13-3 with TRBJ2-7; the D gene is possibly TRBD2 (7 bases). Germline V CDR1 and CDR2: NNHDY, SYVADS. This CDR3 has 14 residues. The sequenced CDR3 bases are TGTGCCAGCAGTGAGAGATGGGGGGCGTAT. Protein product: CASSERWGAY. The entire CDR3 protein reads CASSERWGAYEQYF.

There are many counts of this clone. These gene names are mouse names. Coverage ceases 4 residues before the CDR3 finishes, and the germline J gene fills in the end. This chain uses TRBV13-3 with TRBJ2-7, with a possible D match to TRBD2 (5 bases). The CDR3 length is 14 residues. Germline V gene lookup returns CDR1 NNHDY and CDR2 SYVADS. Trimming left V 0 bases short and J 3 bases short, with 10 bases between. The CDR3 sequence: CASSDAVWVYEQYF. The sequenced part of the CDR3 DNA is TGTGCCAGCAGTGATGCCGTCTGGGTCTAT.

The sample holds a few counts of this clone. TCRdb's protein does not match the DNA translation at residue 13; the protein provided is translated from the DNA. Genes here carry mouse names. The read finishes 3 residues shy of the CDR3 end, and the germline J gene is used to complete it. The V gene is TRBV17, the J gene TRBJ1-6; 11 bases agree with TRBD1. TRBJ1-6 carries the ORF label, with uncertain function. The CDR3 runs 16 residues. Trimming cost V 5 bases and J 8 bases; bases outside gene matches: 8. Germline CDR1 is MNHDT and CDR2 is YYDKIL. CDR3 sequence: CASSRWTGGTYSPLYF. The sequenced part of the CDR3 DNA is TGTGCTAGCAGTCGCTGGACAGGGGGCACTTATTCGCCC.

This clone came up a few times. Genes and germline are mouse. Read sequence stops 4 residues before the CDR3 end, and the germline J gene provides the missing end. This sequence joins TRBV13-3 and TRBJ1-4, with 7 bases identical to TRBD1. Trimming took 7 bases from V and 3 from J; bases not matched to a gene: 3. Germline CDR1 NNHDY, CDR2 SYVADS. This CDR3 spans 13 amino acids. The chain's CDR3 is CASAGQPNERLFF. The CDR3 DNA, read in part, is TGTGCCAGCGCGGGACAGCCCAACGAA.

This clone came up a few times. Mouse names are used for the genes. The missing CDR3 end, 4 residues past where the read stops, is filled in from the germline J gene. The rearrangement links TRBV16 to TRBJ1-1; the D gene is possibly TRBD1 (6 bases). The germline gives CDR1 SGHSA, CDR2 FRNQAP. Between the trimmed V and J ends, which lost 5 bases and 4 bases, there was a span of 17 bases. The CDR3 contains 15 residues. The CDR3 DNA, read in part, is TGTGCAAGCAGCCCCCTGGGACAACTCCTCACA. It encodes CASSPLGQLLT. The entire CDR3 protein reads CASSPLGQLLTEVFF.

Regarding this clone: The TCRdb protein fails to match the DNA translation at residue 11; the protein reported here was translated from the DNA. Gene names denote mouse genes. Coverage ceases 3 residues before the CDR3 finishes, and the germline J gene fills in the end. The rearrangement joins TRBV13-1 to TRBJ1-6, with D perhaps matching TRBD1 (6 bases). TRBJ1-6 is sorted into the ORF group, with uncertain function. There are 14 residues in the CDR3. Trimming removed 2 bases from V and 8 bases from J, with 11 bases in between. Germline V gene data show CDR1 as NSHNY and CDR2 as SYGAGN. CDR3 sequence: CASSEQGLDSPLYF. The sequenced part of the CDR3 DNA is TGTGCCAGCAGTGAGCAGGGGCTGGATTCGCCC.

Of note for this clone: The germline and genes are mouse ones. The CDR3 end falls 4 residues outside the read, so it is completed with the germline J gene. This sequence joins TRBV19 and TRBJ2-5, with TRBD2 matching over 8 bases. The CDR3 extends over 14 amino acids. Looked up from germline, CDR1 is FNHDT and CDR2 is SITEND (reference sequence). The CDR3 loop reads CASSPRLGPDTQYF. The DNA read from the CDR3 is TGTGCCAGCAGTCCCAGACTGGGGCCAGAC.

Details on this clone: Gene names refer to mouse genes. The CDR3 end is not reached by the read, which stops 4 residues before it; the germline J gene fills it in. V and J are TRBV1 and TRBJ2-4, with D tentatively TRBD1 (6 bases). V was trimmed by 1 base and J by 0 bases, leaving 14 bases between them. In germline, CDR1 is NSQYPW, CDR2 LRSPGD (reference sequence). The CDR3 extends over 17 amino acids. This CDR3 reads CTCSAVGTPGSQNTLYF. Partial CDR3 DNA: TGCACCTGCAGTGCAGTCGGGACACCTGGGAGTCAAAAC.

The sample holds many counts of this clone. Gene and germline names: mouse. The read falls 4 residues short of the CDR3 end, and the missing part is taken from the germline J gene. The same CDR3 also results from other DNA sequences found in this sample. The chain uses TRBV13-3 and TRBJ1-4, with 7 nucleotides matching TRBD1. Losses at the gene ends were 5 bases for V and 2 bases for J; bases not matched to a gene: 3. Looked up from germline, CDR1 is NNHDY and CDR2 is SYVADS. The CDR3 runs to 14 residues. CDR3 DNA, as far as it was read: TGTGCCAGCAGACAGGGGAAGTCCAACGAA. This gives the protein CASRQGKSNE. The whole CDR3 sequence is CASRQGKSNERLFF.

This clone was seen more than once but under ten times. Gene labels here are mouse ones. Incomplete CDR3 DNA: TGTGCCAGCAGTCACAGGGGGCGCGGATCC. This translates into CASSHRGRGS. The CDR3, in full, reads CASSHRGRGSDYTF. The chain couples TRBV19 to TRBJ1-2; 9 nucleotides agree with TRBD1. The CDR3 extends 4 residues past the end of the read, so its final part is completed from the germline J gene. Germline lookup yields CDR1 FNHDT and CDR2 SITEND (reference sequence). The CDR3 has 14 residues.

This clone occurred a few times. The gene names given are mouse names. The read comes to an end 4 residues before the CDR3 does, leaving the germline J gene to fill in the end. This chain uses TRBV13-3 with TRBJ1-4; 12 positions agree with TRBD1. Per germline, CDR1 NNHDY and CDR2 SYVADS. The V segment lost 3 bases and the J segment 0 bases; nucleotides outside the gene matches: 3. The CDR3 sequence is 17 residues long. The CDR3 reads CASSGGQGAISNERLFF. The CDR3 bases that were read are TGTGCCAGCAGTGGGGGACAGGGGGCCATTTCCAACGAA. The whole variable domain, filled in from reference TRBV13-3 and TRBJ1-4, reads EAAVTQSPRSKVAVTGGKVTLSCHQTNNHDYMYWYRQDTGHGLRLIHYSYVADSTEKGDIPDGYKASRPSQENFSLILELASLSQTAVYFCASSGGQGAISNERLFFGHGTKLSVL.

Worth noting for this clone: Gene names and germline match the mouse. The read stops 4 residues short of the end of the CDR3; the missing end is completed from the germline J gene. V usage is TRBV13-3 and J usage is TRBJ2-3, with TRBD1 matching 11 bases. This CDR3 has 16 amino acids. J gave up 1 base and V 2 bases, and 3 bases lay outside the gene matches. From germline, CDR1 is NNHDY and CDR2 SYVADS. CDR3 region: CASSEWDRGGAETLYF. The DNA read from the CDR3 is TGTGCCAGCAGTGAATGGGACAGGGGGGGTGCAGAA.

This clone has more than one count but fewer than ten. Genes here carry mouse names. The DNA ends 4 residues before the CDR3 does, and the rest of the CDR3 is filled in from the germline J gene. The rearrangement joins TRBV12-1 to TRBJ1-2; TRBD1 matches at 9 bases. J lost 1 base, V lost 2 bases, and 4 bases had no gene match. The CDR3 is 15 amino acids. Per germline, CDR1 SGHSN and CDR2 HYEKVE. The sequenced CDR3 bases are TGTGCCAGCTCTCAAGGGACAGGGAAAAACTCC. Protein: CASSQGTGKNS. The full CDR3 sequence reads CASSQGTGKNSDYTF.

As to this clone: The genes are named according to mouse. Read coverage stops 4 residues before the CDR3 terminus; the germline J gene supplies the remainder. V is TRBV13-1 and J is TRBJ1-1; D may be TRBD1 (5 bases). The CDR3 has 13 amino acids. The V gene's germline CDR1 is NSHNY and CDR2 SYGAGN. Incomplete CDR3 DNA: TGTGCCAGCAGTGATTGGGGGGAGAGA. As protein: CASSDWGER. The full CDR3 protein reads CASSDWGEREVFF.